This T cell receptor beta chain was sequenced in a study of early T cells in non-severe SARS-CoV-2 infection (dated by TCRdb to about 2021). For the wider study: Bulk RNA from unsorted whole blood was used for TCR sequencing, so alpha and beta chains could not be paired.

A case-control design nested within a healthcare worker cohort in London, UK, was used, with weekly nasopharyngeal swab PCR tests and blood sampling performed. Healthcare workers were recruited between 23 and 31 March 2020, during the week of the UK lockdown, and were followed weekly for up to about 15 weeks. Study-wide findings and limitations: Matching against VDJdb was skewed toward anti-spike CD8 responses, likely underestimated virus-specific expansions, and missed private and CD4 specificities.

A remark on this clonotype: The antigen this receptor binds is unknown. No much larger clone exists at a distance of one base, and base qualities are not known.

Trimming takes 6 bases off V and 4 bases off J; junction bases not matched to a gene: 9. The CDR3 has 15 amino acids, counting the end cysteine and phenylalanine. Of all the DNA, just the CDR3 is kept, 45 bases in frame from base 1. The library was made by 5' RACE. This sample was sequenced with a NextSeq 500. In the TCR library protocol, unique molecular identifiers were attached to individual cDNA molecules to correct for PCR bias and sequencing error. Both TCR alpha and beta chains were sequenced, and tight co-correlation was observed between alpha and beta sequence abundances in each sample. The study's own analysis went as follows. Decombinator V4 was used to annotate the V gene, J gene and CDR3 of the TCR sequences. TCRs were defined as expanded if a significant change between any two time points was detected under a Poisson model with p below 0.0001. TCR abundances were normalised to the total number of TCRs sequenced per sample and expressed as counts per million. TRAV1-2 paired with TRAJ12, TRAJ20 or TRAJ33 defined MAIT TCRs, while TRAV10 paired with TRAJ18 defined iNKT TCRs. VDJdb, accessed 1 November 2021, was searched for CMV, EBV and SARS-CoV-2 annotated TCRs, excluding TCRs annotated for multiple antigens. The raw public reads went through TCRdb reprocessing: fastp at Q25, MiXCR clone calling, in-frame beta chains kept. Records with the same CDR3 protein are collapsed into one entry carrying the most frequent genes and DNA. What appears here as the V and J calls and clone size reflects TCRdb's work, not the paper's. The sample includes approximately 81,000 distinct CDR3 sequences, with about an eighth observed a single time. About 3% of the sample rests with the top ten.

The source material was whole blood. Recombination connected TRBV12-3 or TRBV12-4 to TRBJ2-3, and 8 bases in between align with TRBD2. This TCR was sampled from an adult who was a healthcare worker with PCR-confirmed SARS-CoV-2 infection or an uninfected control (not recorded which). CDR3 sequence: CASSDGTSSADTQYF. The DNA sequence follows: TGTGCCAGCAGCGACGGGACTAGTTCGGCAGATACGCAGTATTTT.